The 25 T cell receptor beta chains presented below share a single source sample, sequenced in a study of blood T cell repertoires in COVID-19. Produced via immunoSEQ multiplex PCR; TCRdb's table is partial and in-frame only. The repertoire holds approximately 530,000 clones, with less than 90% as singletons. The sequencing input was peripheral blood. The source is a woman aged 50 to 60 with COVID-19, enrolled during active disease.

This clone was picked up a small number of times. In nucleotides, the CDR3 is TGCGCCAGCAGCTTCAATACCGGGACAGACAATGGCTACACCTTC. It encodes CASSFNTGTDNGYTF. V and J are TRBV5-1 and TRBJ1-2; the match to TRBD1 covers 7 bases. Germline V gene lookup returns CDR1 SGHRS and CDR2 YFSETQ. The CDR3 loop spans 15 amino acids. V gave up 2 bases and J gave up 6 bases; unmatched junction bases: 10. The entire variable domain, with the rest obtained from reference TRBV5-1 and TRBJ1-2, is as follows: KAGVTQTPRYLIKTRGQQVTLSCSPISGHRSVSWYQQTPGQGLQFLFEYFSETQRNKGNFPGRFSGRQFSNSRSEMNVSTLELGDSALYLCASSFNTGTDNGYTFGSGTRLTVV.

This clone occurred once. The chain couples TRBV4-1 to TRBJ2-7, with TRBD1 as a possible D gene (6 bases). The ends were cut back, 1 base at V and 3 bases at J, with 13 bases in the middle. CDR3 size: 15 residues. Germline-derived CDR1 and CDR2 are MGHRA and YSYEKL. This chain's CDR3 is CASSQALTGLYEQYF. CDR3 bases: TGCGCCAGCAGCCAAGCCCTGACAGGCCTCTACGAGCAGTACTTC.

The chain is built from TRBV6-5 and TRBJ2-3; a possible D gene is TRBD1 (5 bases). In germline, CDR1 is MNHEY, CDR2 SVGAGI. The CDR3 is 14 residues long. V was shortened by 5 bases and J by 2 bases, with 11 bases between the two germline ends. The CDR3 spells CASSSVGATDTQYF. As DNA, the CDR3 is TGTGCCAGCAGTAGCGTTGGGGCCACAGATACGCAGTATTTT.

This chain links TRBV5-4 with TRBJ2-1; 8 bases fit TRBD1. The ends lost 5 bases at V and 4 bases at J; junction bases unmatched: 8. This CDR3 region has 15 residues. Germline CDR1 reads SGHNT; CDR2 reads YYREEE (reference sequence). CDR3 sequence (DNA): TGTGCCAGCAGTTCCGGGACAGGAGGTTACAATGAGCAGTTCTTC. Amino acids: CASSSGTGGYNEQFF.

The chain joins TRBV14 to TRBJ2-3; D is unclear. The germline V gene encodes CDR1 SGHDN and CDR2 FVKESK. CDR3 length equals 13 residues. The V end was cut by 4 bases, the J end by 4 bases, with 9 bases between. The CDR3 sequence: CASSLGFPDTQYF. DNA for the CDR3: TGTGCCAGCAGCCTTGGCTTCCCAGATACGCAGTATTTT.

V and J are TRBV5-4 and TRBJ2-1; TRBD1 agrees at 7 bases. V shed 6 bases and J 5 bases; nucleotides not matched to a gene: 11. The CDR3 covers 15 residues. The germline CDR1 and CDR2 sequences are SGHNT and YYREEE (reference sequence). The CDR3 bases are TGTGCCAGCACCTTACCGGACAGGAGTAACAATGAGCAGTTCTTC. It translates to CASTLPDRSNNEQFF.

The chain uses TRBV10-1 and TRBJ2-2, with 8 bases identical to TRBD1. CDR1 is WNHNN, CDR2 SYGVQD, per germline (reference sequence). This CDR3 region has 16 residues. Unmatched junction bases numbered 10, after V lost 6 bases and J lost 4 bases. DNA of the CDR3: TGCGCCAGCAGCAACGGGACAGGTCTTAGCACCGGGGAGCTGTTTTTT. Protein sequence: CASSNGTGLSTGELFF.

This clone has a single count. The V gene is TRBV5-1, the J gene TRBJ2-1; a possible D gene is TRBD1 (6 bases). V was cut by 1 base and J by 8 bases, with 19 bases left in between. Germline V gene lookup returns CDR1 SGHRS and CDR2 YFSETQ. The CDR3 has 16 residues. The CDR3: CASSLIQDFRGDEQFF. The CDR3 bases are TGCGCCAGCAGCTTGATACAGGACTTCAGGGGCGATGAGCAGTTCTTC.

The genes are TRBV3-1 (or the pseudogene TRBV3-2) and TRBJ1-2; 8 positions match TRBD1. CDR1 is LGHDT and CDR2 is YNNKEL in the germline V gene (reference sequence). The V gene end was trimmed by 5 bases and the J gene end by 2 bases; junction bases not matched to a gene: 4. The CDR3 has 14 amino acids. CDR3 nucleotide sequence: TGTGCCAGCAGCGCCAGGGGGCGCAACTATGGCTACACCTTC. It encodes CASSARGRNYGYTF.

The chain carries TRBV5-1 and TRBJ1-1; TRBD1 might be the D (5 bases). Germline V gene data show CDR1 as SGHRS and CDR2 as YFSETQ. The V end lost 0 bases, the J end lost 2 bases, and 14 bases lay between the germline ends. This CDR3 contains 16 residues. The CDR3 sequence: CASSLAWGGTNTEAFF. Written as DNA, the CDR3 is TGCGCCAGCAGCTTGGCCTGGGGAGGGACTAACACTGAAGCTTTCTTT.

The chain recombines TRBV5-1 with TRBJ2-4; TRBD2 matches at 8 bases. Per germline, CDR1 SGHRS and CDR2 YFSETQ. V was pared by 0 bases and J by 2 bases, with 4 bases of the junction left unmatched. CDR3 length: 16 amino acids. The CDR3 here is CASSLGGGISKNIQYF. Here the CDR3 DNA reads TGCGCCAGCAGCTTGGGCGGGGGGATTTCCAAAAACATTCAGTACTTC.

The rearrangement joins TRBV5-5 to TRBJ1-1, with 7 bases that match TRBD1. The CDR3 is 16 amino acids. Per the germline V gene, CDR1 is SGHKS and CDR2 is YYEKEE (reference sequence). The trim removed 5 bases at V and 4 bases at J, leaving 14 bases unmatched. DNA for the CDR3: TGTGCCAGCAGACAAAGCCCCGGGACAGAGTTCACTGAAGCTTTCTTT. Encoded protein: CASRQSPGTEFTEAFF.

The chain couples TRBV5-1 to TRBJ1-2, with D tentatively TRBD1 (5 bases). Looked up from germline, CDR1 is SGHRS and CDR2 is YFSETQ. V shed 4 bases and J shed 0 bases, with 10 bases lying between them. The CDR3 spans 14 residues. The CDR3 DNA reads as TGCGCCAGCAGCCTCCAGGACACTAACTATGGCTACACCTTC. Amino acid sequence: CASSLQDTNYGYTF.

This clone was observed once. The rearrangement links TRBV5-3 to TRBJ2-3, with 14 bases that match TRBD2. TRBV5-3 is sorted into the ORF group, with uncertain function. This CDR3 spans 18 amino acids. With 3 bases clipped from V and 0 bases from J, the junction kept 6 bases outside the gene matches. The CDR3, as DNA: TGTGCCAGAAGCTGCGGGACTAGCGGGGGCTCTAGCACAGATACGCAGTATTTT. This encodes CARSCGTSGGSSTDTQYF.

This sequence joins TRBV19 and TRBJ2-6; D may be TRBD2 (6 bases). The germline CDR1 and CDR2 sequences are LNHDA and SQIVND (reference sequence). Trimming removed 1 base at V and 3 bases at J, with 16 bases between. The CDR3 is made up of 18 amino acids. Written as DNA, the CDR3 is TGTGCCAGTAGTATAGTTTTTTTGCGGGGTGGTGGGGCCAACGTCCTGACTTTC. This encodes CASSIVFLRGGGANVLTF.

The rearrangement uses TRBV28 and TRBJ1-5; D remains unclear. Between the trimmed V and J ends, which lost 2 bases and 9 bases, there was a span of 8 bases. CDR3 length: 12 amino acids. Germline CDR1 reads MDHEN; CDR2 reads SYDVKM. This CDR3 is CASSLAQRPQHF. The CDR3 DNA sequence: TGTGCCAGCAGTTTAGCCCAGCGGCCCCAGCATTTT.

V gene TRBV5-1 combines with J gene TRBJ2-7, with a weak D call TRBD2 (5 bases). The CDR3 totals 15 residues. The V end lost 0 bases, the J end lost 3 bases, and 13 bases lay between the germline ends. Germline V lookup: CDR1 SGHRS, CDR2 YFSETQ. The chain's CDR3 is CASSLEGSGLYEQYF. The CDR3 bases are TGCGCCAGCAGCTTGGAAGGCAGCGGCCTCTACGAGCAGTACTTC. The whole variable domain, remainder taken from reference TRBV5-1 and TRBJ2-7, is KAGVTQTPRYLIKTRGQQVTLSCSPISGHRSVSWYQQTPGQGLQFLFEYFSETQRNKGNFPGRFSGRQFSNSRSEMNVSTLELGDSALYLCASSLEGSGLYEQYFGPGTRLTVT.

This clone was seen a few times. The chain joins TRBV11-2 to TRBJ2-5; TRBD1 agrees at 11 bases. Germline V gives CDR1 SGHAT, CDR2 FQNNGV. J gave up 5 bases and V 4 bases, and 3 bases lay outside the gene matches. This CDR3 has 14 residues. CDR3 DNA: TGTGCCAGCAGCTCGGACAGGGGGCGGGAGACCCAGTACTTC. Protein sequence: CASSSDRGRETQYF.

The gene calls are TRBV10-2 and TRBJ2-3, with 7 bases that match TRBD1. CDR1 WSHSY and CDR2 SAAADI come from the germline V gene. Trimming at V came to 5 bases and at J to 0 bases, leaving 5 bases not matched to a gene. The CDR3 sequence is 15 residues long. The CDR3 bases are TGCGCCAGCAGTACAGGGGCCACTAGCACAGATACGCAGTATTTT. It yields the protein CASSTGATSTDTQYF.

The V call is TRBV5-1, the J call TRBJ2-1, with 11 bases fitting TRBD1. J was trimmed by 5 bases and V by 5 bases; bases with no gene match: 15. From germline, CDR1 is SGHRS and CDR2 YFSETQ. The CDR3 totals 18 residues. CDR3 amino acids: CASRRKVPGQGDDNEQFF. The CDR3 DNA follows: TGCGCCAGCAGGCGGAAAGTGCCGGGACAGGGGGACGACAATGAGCAGTTCTTC.

The rearrangement links TRBV5-1 to TRBJ2-3, with TRBD1 identical over 8 bases. Per germline, CDR1 SGHRS and CDR2 YFSETQ. There are 14 residues in the CDR3. The junction had 5 bases not matched to a gene; V was cut back by 3 bases and J by 5 bases. The CDR3 here is CASSSGGSGDTQYF. The CDR3 region has the DNA TGCGCCAGCAGCTCAGGGGGCAGCGGAGATACGCAGTATTTT.

The chain combines TRBV15 with TRBJ2-2; no definite D call. The CDR3 totals 15 residues. Germline CDR1 and CDR2: LNHNV and YYDKDF (reference sequence). Trimming took 1 base from V and 0 from J, leaving 6 bases between them. CDR3: CATSRVLSNTGELFF. The CDR3 DNA sequence: TGTGCCACCAGCAGAGTTCTGTCGAACACCGGGGAGCTGTTTTTT.

This chain links TRBV28 with TRBJ1-6, with D uncertain. The CDR3 spans 15 residues. Germline V lookup: CDR1 MDHEN, CDR2 SYDVKM. Trimming pared 5 bases from V and 0 bases from J, leaving 8 bases between. In nucleotides, the CDR3 is TGTGCCAGCAGTCCCCCGTTCTCCTATAATTCACCCCTCCACTTT. Protein: CASSPPFSYNSPLHF.

In regard to this clone: Other DNA variants within this sample encode the same CDR3. J is TRBJ1-4 and V is TRBV30; no clear D. The germline V gene encodes CDR1 GTSNPN and CDR2 SVGIG (reference sequence). This CDR3 is 13 amino acids long. V lost 1 base and J 2 bases, leaving 5 bases between the germline ends. CDR3 amino acids: CAWSAATNEKLFF. The CDR3 DNA reads as TGTGCCTGGAGTGCAGCGACTAATGAAAAACTGTTTTTT.

The chain joins TRBV10-2 to TRBJ2-3, with D perhaps TRBD2 (5 bases). Between the trimmed V and J ends, which lost 4 bases and 2 bases, there was a span of 10 bases. This CDR3 spans 14 amino acids. The V gene's germline CDR1 is WSHSY and CDR2 SAAADI. CDR3 DNA: TGCGCCAGCAGTGGCTCTAGCATCACAGATACGCAGTATTTT. This codes for CASSGSSITDTQYF.